These 12 T cell receptor beta chains were all obtained from the same sample, sequenced in a study of T cells in Graves' hyperthyroidism and ophthalmopathy. TCR beta CDR3 sequences were amplified from RNA transcripts. The TCR CDR3 was amplified in a first-round RT-PCR using the HTBI primer set. TCRdb re-analysed the multiplex PCR reads in MiXCR, keeping a single row per CDR3 protein. The data contain around 190,000 distinct CDR3 sequences, 17% of them singletons. The sample taken for sequencing was blood. Every receptor here comes from a woman in her fifties or sixties with Graves' hyperthyroidism.

Notes on this clonotype: This may be a read error, as it is one base from a much larger clone. The chain combines TRBV24-1 with TRBJ2-3, with D perhaps given as TRBD1 or TRBD2 (5 bases each). This CDR3 has 15 amino acids. Germline CDR1 KGHDR, CDR2 SFDVKD. Here the CDR3 DNA reads TGTGCCACCAGTGCATCTGGCGGAGGCACAGGTACGCAGTATTTT. Protein product: CATSASGGGTGTQYF.

Ten or more counts support this clonotype. The V gene is TRBV19, the J gene TRBJ1-1; D perhaps matches TRBD1 (6 bases). The CDR3 has 15 residues. Germline V CDR1 and CDR2: LNHDA, SQIVND (reference sequence). Trimming stripped 9 bases from V and 4 bases from J, with 21 bases between. Written as DNA, the CDR3 is TGTGCCAGCCAACCTTCAGGGGCGAGGGGCACTGAAGCTTTCTTT. Translated: CASQPSGARGTEAFF.

This clonotype appeared many times. V usage is TRBV3-1 and J usage is TRBJ1-1; 7 nucleotides match TRBD1. Per the germline V gene, CDR1 is LGHDT and CDR2 is YNNKEL (reference sequence). Trimming removed 0 bases from V and 7 bases from J; junction bases left unmatched: 8. This CDR3 is built from 15 residues. This chain's CDR3 is CASSQEGGGLDEAFF. CDR3 DNA: TGTGCCAGCAGCCAAGAAGGGGGCGGGTTGGATGAAGCTTTCTTT.

This clonotype was seen ten or more times. The chain links TRBV28 to TRBJ2-7; the match to TRBD1 covers 7 bases. V was pared by 1 base and J by 2 bases, with 5 bases of the junction left unmatched. Germline V gene sequence: CDR1 MDHEN, CDR2 SYDVKM. The CDR3 is 15 residues long. The CDR3 here is CASSLFGTVAYEQYF. The CDR3 bases are TGTGCCAGCAGTTTATTTGGGACAGTAGCCTACGAGCAGTACTTC.

J is TRBJ1-1 and V is TRBV5-6; a weak D match, TRBD1 (5 bases). CDR1 and CDR2 from the germline V gene are SGHDT and YYEEEE. The length of the CDR3 is 15 residues. V was trimmed by 1 base and J by 11 bases, leaving 21 bases between them. The CDR3 loop reads CASSLPGAGVITAFF. CDR3 DNA sequence: TGTGCCAGCAGCTTGCCCGGGGCCGGGGTTATTACGGCTTTCTTT.

This clonotype was seen ten or more times. The chain combines TRBV2 with TRBJ2-5; a possible D gene is TRBD2 (5 bases). Trimming removed 2 bases from V and 5 bases from J, with 15 bases in between. Per germline, CDR1 SNHLY and CDR2 FYNNEI. This CDR3 comprises 15 residues. The CDR3 DNA follows: TGTGCCAGCAGTGAAAGTCGGGCAGGCGGGGAGACCCAGTACTTC. Its translation is CASSESRAGGETQYF.

This chain connects TRBV11-2 to TRBJ1-1; D call uncertain. With 1 base removed from V and 2 bases from J, the gap between germline ends came to 8 bases. This CDR3 has 14 amino acids. Germline CDR1 and CDR2: SGHAT and FQNNGV. CDR3: CASSLASSNTEAFF. The CDR3 nucleotides are TGTGCCAGCAGCTTAGCGTCGAGTAACACTGAAGCTTTCTTT.

The chain employs TRBV27 and TRBJ2-5; D perhaps matches TRBD1 (7 bases). V was trimmed by 3 bases and J by 5 bases, leaving 13 bases between them. The CDR3 consists of 14 residues. Germline lookup yields CDR1 MNHEY and CDR2 SMNVEV (reference sequence). Written as DNA, the CDR3 is TGTGCCAGCAGTTTTTACGCAGGGGGGGAGACCCAGTACTTC. This codes for CASSFYAGGETQYF.

This clonotype was observed a few times. A much bigger clone sits one base away, suggesting this may be a read error. V is TRBV5-1 and J is TRBJ1-1, with D maybe TRBD1 (5 bases). Trimming cost V 4 bases and J 4 bases, with 20 bases left between them. This CDR3 has 16 residues. CDR1 and CDR2 (germline): SGHRS, YFSETQ. The CDR3 loop is CASSPVGTDLGTEAFF. The DNA for the CDR3 is TGCGCCAGCAGCCCGGTCGGGACGGATTTGGGCACTGAAGCTTTCTTT.

This clonotype was counted ten times or more. V gene TRBV5-1 combines with J gene TRBJ2-3; 10 nucleotides align to TRBD1. Germline V gives CDR1 SGHRS, CDR2 YFSETQ. The CDR3 has 18 residues. With V trimmed by 1 base and J by 3 bases, 11 bases remained unmatched. CDR3 coding DNA: TGCGCCAGCAGCTTGCGGTCCCACCGGGACAGGGGAACAGATACGCAGTATTTT. The encoded protein is CASSLRSHRDRGTDTQYF.

This chain connects TRBV5-1 to TRBJ2-1, with a weak D call TRBD2 (5 bases). The length of the CDR3 is 13 residues. Germline CDR1 reads SGHRS; CDR2 reads YFSETQ. V lost 1 base to trimming and J lost 8 bases, with 10 bases between them. In DNA, the CDR3 is TGCGCCAGCAGCTTGCCAGGAGGCGATGAGCAGTTCTTC. It yields the protein CASSLPGGDEQFF.

This clonotype was detected ten times or more. J is TRBJ2-2 and V is TRBV30; perhaps TRBD1 as D (5 bases). In germline, CDR1 is GTSNPN, CDR2 SVGIG (reference sequence). V was trimmed by 0 bases and J by 4 bases, leaving 15 bases between them. The CDR3 is 16 amino acids. This CDR3 is CAWSVPVRVGTGELFF. DNA of the CDR3: TGTGCCTGGAGTGTACCGGTCAGGGTGGGCACCGGGGAGCTGTTTTTT. The entire variable domain, with the rest obtained from reference TRBV30 and TRBJ2-2, is as follows: SQTIHQWPATLVQPVGSPLSLECTVEGTSNPNLYWYRQAAGRGLQLLFYSVGIGQISSEVPQNLSASRPQDRQFILSSKKLLLSDSGFYLCAWSVPVRVGTGELFFGEGSRLTVL.